The 20 T cell receptor beta chains listed next were all sequenced from one sample in a study of shared clonotypes between healthy human individuals. TCRdb's copy holds only in-frame clones and misses some; the assay was immunoSEQ multiplex PCR. The table lists about 1.4 million clones, more than 95% of them singletons. The sample consisted of naive CD4+ T cells sorted from blood. The subset is: CD45RA+ positively selected. These TCRs come from a man younger than 40 in good health.

The chain joins TRBV10-2 to TRBJ2-1, with 7 nucleotides matching TRBD2. CDR3 length: 15 residues. The germline gives CDR1 WSHSY, CDR2 SAAADI. Trimming removed 0 bases from V and 4 bases from J; junction bases left unmatched: 3. The CDR3 DNA is TGCGCCAGCAGTGAGTCCGCGGGAGCGTACAATGAGCAGTTCTTC. Translated, it gives CASSESAGAYNEQFF.

The chain employs TRBV5-1 and TRBJ2-1, with 9 positions matching TRBD2. Germline values: CDR1 SGHRS, CDR2 YFSETQ. The CDR3 totals 14 residues. V trimming: 0 bases; J trimming: 15 bases; junction bases outside the gene matches: 10. In nucleotides, the CDR3 is TGCGCCAGCAGCTTGGCGGCTAGCGGGACCTTGGGGTTCTTC. It translates to CASSLAASGTLGFF.

V gene TRBV6-5 combines with J gene TRBJ1-2; 7 bases map to TRBD1. Looked up from germline, CDR1 is MNHEY and CDR2 is SVGAGI. The CDR3 is 15 amino acids. V lost 0 bases to trimming and J lost 4 bases; unmatched junction nucleotides: 5. CDR3 nucleotide sequence: TGTGCCAGCAGTTACTCCTACGACAGGGCCTATGGCTACACCTTC. Amino acid sequence: CASSYSYDRAYGYTF.

V usage is TRBV6-6 and J usage is TRBJ2-1; D gene uncertain. V lost 3 bases to trimming and J lost 2 bases, with 11 bases between them. Looked up from germline, CDR1 is MNHNY and CDR2 is SVGAGI (reference sequence). The CDR3 totals 15 residues. The CDR3 DNA reads TGTGCCAGCAGTTATCCCCTAGGCCCCTACAATGAGCAGTTCTTC. Amino acid sequence: CASSYPLGPYNEQFF.

J is TRBJ2-2 and V is TRBV18, with D unresolved. This CDR3 has 15 residues. Germline values: CDR1 KGHSH, CDR2 LQKENI. V gave up 2 bases and J gave up 4 bases, with 11 bases separating them. The CDR3 reads CASSPSVRSTGELFF. In nucleotides, the CDR3 is TGTGCCAGCTCACCATCGGTTCGTAGCACCGGGGAGCTGTTTTTT.

This chain uses TRBV14 with TRBJ2-1, with a tentative D call TRBD2 (6 bases). Germline-derived CDR1 and CDR2 are SGHDN and FVKESK. There are 16 residues in the CDR3. V lost 2 bases and J lost 7, with 18 bases in between. The CDR3 is CASSQPREAGLNEQFF. Here the CDR3 DNA reads TGTGCCAGCAGCCAACCTCGAGAAGCGGGCCTAAATGAGCAGTTCTTC.

CDR3 nucleotide sequence: TGTGCCAGCAGCTTTATGACAGAACCAAATCAGCCCCAGCATTTT. Amino acid sequence: CASSFMTEPNQPQHF. The V gene is TRBV5-6, the J gene TRBJ1-5; the D gene is possibly TRBD1 (5 bases). The CDR3 is 15 amino acids. Looked up from germline, CDR1 is SGHDT and CDR2 is YYEEEE. The germline V and J ends were trimmed by 2 bases and 4 bases, with 13 bases remaining between them.

This clone was seen once. The CDR3 region has the DNA TGTGCCAGCAGCCCTCCGACGAAAGGGGAAAACACTGAAGCTTTCTTT. It is translated as CASSPPTKGENTEAFF. This sequence joins TRBV7-9 and TRBJ1-1, with D maybe TRBD1 (5 bases). The CDR3 sequence is 16 residues long. V was clipped by 5 bases and J by 2 bases, with 18 bases between them. CDR1 is SEHNR and CDR2 is FQNEAQ in the germline V gene (reference sequence). The whole variable domain, remainder taken from reference TRBV7-9 and TRBJ1-1, is DTGVSQNPRHKITKRGQNVTFRCDPISEHNRLYWYRQTLGQGPEFLTYFQNEAQLEKSRLLSDRFSAERPKGSFSTLEIQRTEQGDSAMYLCASSPPTKGENTEAFFGQGTRLTVV.

The chain has TRBV10-3 and TRBJ1-1; a possible D gene is TRBD1 (5 bases). Per the germline V gene, CDR1 is ENHRY and CDR2 is SYGVKD. The CDR3 covers 14 residues. The ends were cut back, 11 bases at V and 1 base at J, with 17 bases in the middle. CDR3 sequence reads: CASTPGGANTEAFF. CDR3 in DNA: TGTGCCTCCACACCGGGGGGTGCGAACACTGAAGCTTTCTTT.

V gene TRBV6-1 combines with J gene TRBJ2-1; D unclear. CDR1 and CDR2 from the germline V gene are MNHNS and SASEGT. CDR3 length equals 13 residues. Deletions cut 4 bases from V and 6 bases from J, with 10 bases between. CDR3 sequence: CASSGASFNEQFF. The CDR3 DNA reads TGTGCCAGCAGTGGAGCCAGTTTCAATGAGCAGTTCTTC.

This chain joins TRBV28 and TRBJ1-5; the D is unclear. V gave up 1 base and J gave up 9 bases, with 4 bases separating them. Germline lookup yields CDR1 MDHEN and CDR2 SYDVKM. CDR3 length: 11 amino acids. The CDR3: CASSLFPPQHF. CDR3 coding DNA: TGTGCCAGCAGTTTATTTCCGCCCCAGCATTTT.

The chain carries TRBV27 and TRBJ2-1; a weak D match, TRBD2 (6 bases). CDR1 MNHEY and CDR2 SMNVEV come from the germline V gene (reference sequence). The CDR3 has 17 amino acids. Trimming cost V 3 bases and J 4 bases, with 19 bases left between them. The CDR3 spells CASSFLTRLAKYNEQFF. The DNA of the CDR3 is TGTGCCAGCAGTTTTCTTACGCGGCTAGCGAAATACAATGAGCAGTTCTTC.

This sequence joins TRBV6-1 and TRBJ2-2; D unresolved. The CDR3 extends over 13 amino acids. The V gene lost 0 bases and the J gene lost 6 bases, with 5 bases spanning the gap. CDR1 and CDR2 (germline): MNHNS, SASEGT. The CDR3: CASSEASPGELFF. CDR3 nucleotide sequence: TGTGCCAGCAGTGAAGCTAGTCCCGGGGAGCTGTTTTTT.

The chain carries TRBV5-6 and TRBJ2-1; 7 bases are shared with TRBD1. This CDR3 has 14 amino acids. V gave up 3 bases and J gave up 4 bases; unmatched junction bases: 4. Germline V gives CDR1 SGHDT, CDR2 YYEEEE. CDR3 sequence reads: CASSSGQIYNEQFF. The CDR3 DNA reads as TGTGCCAGCAGCTCGGGACAGATTTACAATGAGCAGTTCTTC.

Concerning this clone: The sample holds other DNA sequences that translate to the same CDR3. CDR3 bases: TGTGCCAGCAGCTTAGTTTCAGGATCCTTCTACGAGCAGTACTTC. It codes for CASSLVSGSFYEQYF. The chain links TRBV7-9 to TRBJ2-7; no definite D call. Germline CDR1 reads SEHNR; CDR2 reads FQNEAQ (reference sequence). CDR3 size: 15 residues. The V end was cut by 1 base, the J end by 3 bases, with 13 bases between. Full variable domain (remainder filled in from reference TRBV7-9 and TRBJ2-7): DTGVSQNPRHKITKRGQNVTFRCDPISEHNRLYWYRQTLGQGPEFLTYFQNEAQLEKSRLLSDRFSAERPKGSFSTLEIQRTEQGDSAMYLCASSLVSGSFYEQYFGPGTRLTVT.

The J gene is TRBJ2-5, the V gene TRBV6-1; 14 bases are a match to TRBD2. V was clipped by 3 bases and J by 5 bases; unmatched bases: 8. The CDR3 runs 17 residues. The germline V gene has CDR1 MNHNS and CDR2 SASEGT. CDR3 nucleotides: TGTGCCAGCAGTGACAGGACTAGCGGGAGGATCCACGAGACCCAGTACTTC. Amino acid sequence: CASSDRTSGRIHETQYF.

This clone has a single count. The chain employs TRBV11-2 and TRBJ1-4, with D perhaps TRBD1 (5 bases). The germline CDR1 and CDR2 sequences are SGHAT and FQNNGV. This CDR3 is 14 amino acids long. V shed 5 bases and J shed 5 bases, with 12 bases lying between them. CDR3 nucleotides: TGTGCCAGCAGCCTGGGACCCTCGAATGAAAAACTGTTTTTT. Translating gives CASSLGPSNEKLFF.

Note on this clone: Other DNA sequences from this sample encode an identical CDR3 as well. The genes are TRBV7-3 and TRBJ1-1; D is unresolved. The V gene's germline CDR1 is SGHTA and CDR2 FQGTGA. Trimming took off 5 bases at V and 2 bases at J, with 9 bases between the two ends. The CDR3 sequence is 13 residues long. The CDR3 coding sequence is TGTGCCAGCAGCCCCGACGGAAACACTGAAGCTTTCTTT. It translates to CASSPDGNTEAFF.

The rearrangement uses TRBV28 and TRBJ2-7, with TRBD2 as a possible D gene (5 bases). Trimming left V 9 bases short and J 3 bases short, with 15 bases between. Germline CDR1 MDHEN, CDR2 SYDVKM. The CDR3 covers 13 residues. The CDR3 DNA follows: TGTGCCAGTGGCCGGCCTGGAGGCTACGAGCAGTACTTC. This sequence encodes CASGRPGGYEQYF.

V gene TRBV7-9 combines with J gene TRBJ2-1, with D perhaps TRBD2 (5 bases). This CDR3 has 16 residues. Trimming cost V 5 bases and J 4 bases, with 18 bases left between them. In germline, CDR1 is SEHNR, CDR2 FQNEAQ (reference sequence). The CDR3 loop is CASSPEGGALYNEQFF. The DNA of the CDR3 is TGTGCCAGCAGCCCCGAGGGCGGCGCTTTATACAATGAGCAGTTCTTC.